Included here is one T cell receptor (beta chain) sequence, with context. Participant age was about 18 to 89 years, and participants resided in 25 or so US areas. Either two negative PCRs, clearance, or symptom resolution qualified Cohort 3 donors as recovered. These data belong to a study of blood T cell repertoires in COVID-19. CDR1 and CDR2 from the germline V gene are SEHNR and FQNEAQ (reference sequence). Trimming removed 1 base from V and 2 bases from J, with 14 bases in between. This CDR3 contains 17 residues. Repertoires were generated with immunoSEQ multiplex PCR, while TCRdb's copy carries only in-frame clones and drops some. The sample comprises 200,000 or so clones, around 90% of which are singletons, and just over 2.5% rests with the top ten.

The rearrangement uses TRBV7-9 and TRBJ2-2, with D possibly being TRBD2 (6 bases). The sequenced sample was PBMCs or T cells enriched from blood (not recorded which). The clonotype was recovered from a woman aged 25 to 39 who had recovered from COVID-19. CDR3 bases: TGTGCCAGCAGCTTAGGGACCGGGACTGACAACACCGGGGAGCTGTTTTTT. Its translation: CASSLGTGTDNTGELFF.